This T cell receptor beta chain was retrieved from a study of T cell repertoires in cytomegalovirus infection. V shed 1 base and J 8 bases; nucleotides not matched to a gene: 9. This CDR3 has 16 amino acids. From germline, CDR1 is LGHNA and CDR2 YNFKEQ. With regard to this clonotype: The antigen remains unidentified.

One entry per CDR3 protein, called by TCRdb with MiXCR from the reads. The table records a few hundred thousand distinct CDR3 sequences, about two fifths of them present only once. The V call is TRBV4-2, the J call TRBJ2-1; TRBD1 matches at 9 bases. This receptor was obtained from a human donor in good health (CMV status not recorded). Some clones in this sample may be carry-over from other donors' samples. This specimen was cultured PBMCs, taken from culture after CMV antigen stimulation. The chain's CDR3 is CASSQAGTGCCHEQFF. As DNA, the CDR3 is TGTGCCAGCAGCCAAGCTGGGACAGGGTGTTGTCATGAGCAGTTCTTC.